Following are 28 T cell receptor beta chains from one sample sequenced in a study of T-cell memory formation after mild COVID-19. TCRdb re-called the 5' RACE reads with MiXCR, one entry per CDR3 protein. The sample has approximately 300,000 distinct CDR3 sequences; less than 9.5% are singletons. The sample consisted of PBMCs or a T cell subset sorted from them (not recorded which). The receptors stem from a man aged 18 to 30 who had mild COVID-19 (a few samples of this study predate the infection). Cell type and time point are not known.

In this sample, this clonotype turned up a few times. V is TRBV7-9 and J is TRBJ1-5; TRBD1 matches at 7 bases. The V gene end was trimmed by 5 bases and the J gene end by 9 bases; junction bases not matched to a gene: 13. The CDR3 sequence is 15 residues long. The V gene's germline CDR1 is SEHNR and CDR2 FQNEAQ (reference sequence). The CDR3 reads CASSPTGSGGRPQHF. The CDR3 DNA is TGTGCCAGCAGCCCGACAGGGTCAGGGGGAAGGCCCCAGCATTTT.

The chain combines TRBV5-1 with TRBJ1-2; 10 nucleotides agree with TRBD1. CDR3 size: 15 residues. V was pared by 4 bases and J by 5 bases, with 8 bases of the junction left unmatched. In germline, CDR1 is SGHRS, CDR2 YFSETQ. CDR3 protein: CASSDGGTGVYGYTF. The CDR3 region has the DNA TGCGCCAGCAGCGACGGCGGGACAGGGGTTTATGGCTACACCTTC.

This clonotype was seen a handful of times. The V call is TRBV19, the J call TRBJ1-1; D is uncertain. Germline V gene data show CDR1 as LNHDA and CDR2 as SQIVND (reference sequence). This CDR3 region has 14 residues. Trimming removed 7 bases at V and 6 bases at J, with 18 bases between. CDR3 sequence (DNA): TGTGCCAGTACGATGAGAGGCGGGGTTGCTGAAGCTTTCTTT. This encodes CASTMRGGVAEAFF.

The rearrangement uses TRBV24-1 and TRBJ1-2; maybe TRBD1 (5 bases). The germline CDR1 and CDR2 sequences are KGHDR and SFDVKD. The V and J ends lost 6 bases and 3 bases respectively, with 13 bases between them. The CDR3 is 14 amino acids. CDR3 loop: CATSSGRGDYGYTF. CDR3 coding DNA: TGTGCCACCAGTTCGGGCCGAGGGGACTATGGCTACACCTTC.

This clonotype has a count of ten or more. The V gene is TRBV5-1, the J gene TRBJ2-3; 8 bases agree with TRBD2. Germline assignment: CDR1 SGHRS and CDR2 YFSETQ. The ends lost 3 bases at V and 6 bases at J; junction bases unmatched: 6. The CDR3 sequence is 14 residues long. The CDR3 reads CASSSGTSGDTQYF. The CDR3 DNA follows: TGCGCCAGCAGCTCTGGGACTAGTGGGGATACGCAGTATTTT.

The chain is built from TRBV10-3 and TRBJ2-1, with D possibly TRBD2 on 7 matching bases. Germline assignment: CDR1 ENHRY and CDR2 SYGVKD. The CDR3 runs 17 residues. V was shortened by 0 bases and J by 8 bases, with 20 bases between the two germline ends. CDR3 sequence reads: CAISESFVGGPSYEQFF. CDR3 nucleotide sequence: TGTGCCATCAGTGAGTCGTTCGTGGGGGGGCCCTCCTATGAGCAGTTCTTC.

In its sample, this clonotype was seen a few times. The V gene is TRBV7-9, the J gene TRBJ1-1; D gene ambiguous. Per the germline V gene, CDR1 is SEHNR and CDR2 is FQNEAQ (reference sequence). This CDR3 comprises 11 residues. Between the trimmed V and J ends, which lost 5 bases and 6 bases, there was a span of 7 bases. CDR3 sequence reads: CASSPLSEAFF. DNA for the CDR3: TGTGCCAGCAGCCCGTTATCTGAAGCTTTCTTT.

The V call is TRBV7-8, the J call TRBJ1-1, with D possibly TRBD1 on 5 matching bases. The CDR3 has 13 amino acids. Germline assignment: CDR1 SGHVS and CDR2 FQNEAQ. Deletions cut 1 base from V and 11 bases from J, with 14 bases between. The CDR3 reads CASSLDSRGRAFF. DNA for the CDR3: TGTGCCAGCAGCTTAGATAGTCGGGGACGCGCTTTCTTT.

This clonotype was counted between two and nine times. The rearrangement links TRBV9 to TRBJ2-3; D is possibly TRBD2 (6 bases). The CDR3 is made up of 17 amino acids. In germline, CDR1 is SGDLS, CDR2 YYNGEE. Trimming pared 3 bases from V and 2 bases from J, leaving 19 bases between. CDR3 nucleotide sequence: TGTGCCAGCAGCGCGCTTAAGACTAGGGGAATCACAGATACGCAGTATTTT. As protein: CASSALKTRGITDTQYF.

There are a few counts of this clonotype. The chain uses TRBV7-2 and TRBJ1-5; D unresolved. V lost 6 bases and J lost 7, with 13 bases in between. The germline CDR1 and CDR2 sequences are SGHTA and FQGNSA. The CDR3 extends over 13 amino acids. The CDR3 loop is CASSQTRDQPQHF. The CDR3 coding sequence is TGTGCCAGCAGTCAAACAAGAGACCAGCCCCAGCATTTT.

This clonotype has only a few counts. The V and J genes are TRBV4-1 and TRBJ2-3; TRBD2 matches at 9 bases. This CDR3 has 20 residues. Germline V gene sequence: CDR1 MGHRA, CDR2 YSYEKL. J lost 4 bases, V lost 3 bases, and 20 bases had no gene match. Written as DNA, the CDR3 is TGCGCCAGCAGCCAGGACTACTTGCGGGGGGGCCGAGAGGTGCCAGATACGCAGTATTTT. It translates to CASSQDYLRGGREVPDTQYF.

Only a few counts were recorded for this clonotype. The CDR3 region is CASSGFYNSPLHF. Written as DNA, the CDR3 is TGTGCCAGCAGTGGGTTCTATAATTCACCCCTCCACTTT. The chain couples TRBV27 to TRBJ1-6; D is uncertain. V was pared by 5 bases and J by 3 bases, with 5 bases between. The CDR3 sequence is 13 residues long. Germline V lookup: CDR1 MNHEY, CDR2 SMNVEV (reference sequence).

This clonotype has just a few counts. V is TRBV20-1 and J is TRBJ1-6; D is possibly TRBD1 (5 bases). CDR1 and CDR2 from the germline V gene are DFQATT and SNEGSKA (reference sequence). The germline V and J ends were trimmed by 2 bases and 7 bases, with 15 bases remaining between them. The CDR3 is 15 amino acids. This chain's CDR3 is CSARLTGRGNSPLHF. As DNA, the CDR3 is TGCAGTGCTAGACTCACAGGCAGAGGGAATTCACCCCTCCACTTT.

This clonotype came up many times. This chain joins TRBV6-5 and TRBJ2-7; tentatively, D is TRBD2 (5 bases). The germline V gene has CDR1 MNHEY and CDR2 SVGAGI. The CDR3 runs 13 residues. Trimming cost V 0 bases and J 4 bases, with 7 bases left between them. The CDR3 nucleotides are TGTGCCAGCAGTTACTCTACGGGGTACGAGCAGTACTTC. This encodes CASSYSTGYEQYF.

This chain joins TRBV5-1 and TRBJ1-6; D unresolved. V was pared by 1 base and J by 11 bases, with 13 bases between. The germline V gene encodes CDR1 SGHRS and CDR2 YFSETQ. This CDR3 is 14 amino acids long. CDR3 nucleotide sequence: TGCGCCAGCAGCTTGTCGGGTGTTGGTGCACCCCTCCACTTT. Translation gives CASSLSGVGAPLHF.

A few counts support this clonotype. The V call is TRBV2, the J call TRBJ2-1; D might be TRBD1 (6 bases). The V gene's germline CDR1 is SNHLY and CDR2 FYNNEI. Trimming cost V 3 bases and J 3 bases, with 12 bases left between them. The CDR3 runs 15 residues. The DNA of the CDR3 is TGTGCCAGCAGTGATTATGAGACAGGCTACAATGAGCAGTTCTTC. Its translation: CASSDYETGYNEQFF.

The chain combines TRBV12-3 or TRBV12-4 with TRBJ1-1; possibly TRBD1 for D (5 bases). This CDR3 has 14 residues. The V end was cut by 7 bases, the J end by 4 bases, with 16 bases between. CDR3 bases: TGTGCCAGCAAATTCGGGGGGTATAGCACTGAAGCTTTCTTT. It is translated as CASKFGGYSTEAFF.

There are a few counts of this clonotype. The chain is built from TRBV4-3 and TRBJ1-2; TRBD1 matches 8 bases. The V and J ends lost 4 bases and 3 bases, in that order; junction bases with no gene match: 4. The CDR3 length is 14 residues. Germline CDR1 LGHNA, CDR2 YSLEER. The CDR3 DNA reads TGCGCCAGCAGCCCGACGGACAGGGACTATGGCTACACCTTC. Protein sequence: CASSPTDRDYGYTF.

The chain is built from TRBV9 and TRBJ2-3; the D call may be TRBD1 or TRBD2 (5 bases each). From germline, CDR1 is SGDLS and CDR2 YYNGEE. V was clipped by 3 bases and J by 3 bases, with 14 bases between them. CDR3 length: 15 amino acids. In DNA form, the CDR3 reads TGTGCCAGCAGCGCGTTGGGACCTCATACAGATACGCAGTATTTT. Translated: CASSALGPHTDTQYF.

This clonotype was counted many times. The chain joins TRBV6-5 to TRBJ1-1; the D is unclear. The CDR3 extends over 12 amino acids. Germline V gene data show CDR1 as MNHEY and CDR2 as SVGAGI. V was clipped by 6 bases and J by 2 bases, with 7 bases between them. The chain's CDR3 is CASRQDNTEAFF. DNA of the CDR3: TGTGCCAGCAGACAAGATAACACTGAAGCTTTCTTT.

A few counts support this clonotype. The chain combines TRBV19 with TRBJ2-7, with 8 nucleotides matching TRBD1. Germline lookup yields CDR1 LNHDA and CDR2 SQIVND (reference sequence). J lost 0 bases, V lost 5 bases, and 6 bases had no gene match. This CDR3 contains 15 residues. CDR3 DNA: TGTGCCAGTAGTGACCAGGGGGCTTTCTCCTACGAGCAGTACTTC. Amino acids: CASSDQGAFSYEQYF.

This clonotype has a count of ten or more. The chain combines TRBV21-1 with TRBJ2-4; TRBD1 is the table's D call and was not checked against the DNA. TRBV21-1 is recorded as a pseudogene. The CDR3 covers 17 residues. CDR3 sequence: CASSKASQGAHKNIQYF. The DNA for the CDR3 is TGTGCCAGCAGCAAAGCTTCACAGGGGGCGCATAAAAACATTCAGTACTTC.

For the CDR3, the DNA is TGCGCCAGCAGCCCCGCGCAGGGGAGCAATCAGCCCCAGCATTTT. This sequence encodes CASSPAQGSNQPQHF. J is TRBJ1-5 and V is TRBV4-1, with TRBD1 as a possible D gene (6 bases). CDR3 size: 15 residues. V was trimmed by 4 bases and J by 1 base, leaving 11 bases between them. The germline gives CDR1 MGHRA, CDR2 YSYEKL.

In its sample, this clonotype was seen many times. J is TRBJ1-2 and V is TRBV5-1, with D hard to call. V lost 5 bases to trimming and J lost 5 bases, with 10 bases between them. Germline CDR1 reads SGHRS; CDR2 reads YFSETQ. The CDR3 has 12 amino acids. The CDR3 sequence is CASRDDGYGYTF. DNA of the CDR3: TGCGCCAGCAGGGACGATGGGTATGGCTACACCTTC. The variable domain in full, completed from reference TRBV5-1 and TRBJ1-2, reads KAGVTQTPRYLIKTRGQQVTLSCSPISGHRSVSWYQQTPGQGLQFLFEYFSETQRNKGNFPGRFSGRQFSNSRSEMNVSTLELGDSALYLCASRDDGYGYTFGSGTRLTVV.

Written as DNA, the CDR3 is TGCGCCAGCAGCTTTGCACCCGGAGAGGGCACTGAAGCTTTCTTT. Its translation is CASSFAPGEGTEAFF. The chain joins TRBV5-1 to TRBJ1-1; no reliable D call. Trimming removed 2 bases from V and 4 bases from J, with 15 bases in between. Germline CDR1 and CDR2: SGHRS and YFSETQ. The CDR3 has 15 amino acids.

This clonotype was seen at least ten times. This chain uses TRBV5-1 with TRBJ2-1; 15 bases align to TRBD2. The germline V gene has CDR1 SGHRS and CDR2 YFSETQ. Trimming took 4 bases from V and 6 from J; bases not matched to a gene: 8. This CDR3 has 17 amino acids. In DNA form, the CDR3 reads TGCGCCAGCAGCCCCCGGACTAGCGGGGGGGCCCCCAATGAGCAGTTCTTC. This encodes CASSPRTSGGAPNEQFF.

Only a few counts were recorded for this clonotype. V gene TRBV9 combines with J gene TRBJ1-5; D is perhaps TRBD1 (5 bases). Trimming pared 0 bases from V and 5 bases from J, leaving 12 bases between. The CDR3 contains 15 residues. Looked up from germline, CDR1 is SGDLS and CDR2 is YYNGEE. The CDR3 is CASSVEAGFDQPQHF. In DNA, the CDR3 is TGTGCCAGCAGCGTAGAGGCAGGGTTCGATCAGCCCCAGCATTTT. The whole variable domain, remainder taken from reference TRBV9 and TRBJ1-5, is DSGVTQTPKHLITATGQRVTLRCSPRSGDLSVYWYQQSLDQGLQFLIQYYNGEERAKGNILERFSAQQFPDLHSELNLSSLELGDSALYFCASSVEAGFDQPQHFGDGTRLSIL.

The sample holds a few counts of this clonotype. CDR3 residues: CATGRDLYEQYF. The CDR3 nucleotides are TGTGCCACCGGAAGGGACCTCTACGAGCAGTACTTC. The chain has TRBV15 and TRBJ2-7; either TRBD1 or TRBD2 may supply D (5 bases each). CDR3 length: 12 residues. The germline CDR1 and CDR2 sequences are LNHNV and YYDKDF (reference sequence). With 8 bases removed from V and 3 bases from J, the gap between germline ends came to 11 bases. Using reference TRBV15 and TRBJ2-7 for the parts outside the CDR3, the full variable domain is DAMVIQNPRYQVTQFGKPVTLSCSQTLNHNVMYWYQQKSSQAPKLLFHYYDKDFNNEADTPDNFQSRRPNTSFCFLDIRSPGLGDTAMYLCATGRDLYEQYFGPGTRLTVT.